The sample holds many counts of the clone carrying this TCR beta chain. These data belong to a study of T-cell memory formation after mild COVID-19. Study-wide background: TCR clusters mostly belonged to single donors.

TCRalpha and TCRbeta libraries used 5'RACE with constant-segment primers and UMIs. TCRdb itself ran the 5' RACE reads through MiXCR, one entry per CDR3 protein. The sample lists 70,000 to 100,000 distinct CDR3 sequences, about 12% occurring once. The V and J ends lost 1 base and 7 bases respectively, with 11 bases between them. The CDR3 totals 14 residues. Germline lookup yields CDR1 SGHTA and CDR2 FQGTGA. The chain links TRBV7-3 to TRBJ2-1; D call uncertain. This sequence was found in an adult woman who had mild COVID-19 (a few samples of this study predate the infection). Cell type and time point are not known. Sequencing input: PBMCs or a T cell subset sorted from them (not recorded which). CDR3 residues: CASSLIGPANEQFF. As DNA, the CDR3 is TGTGCCAGCAGCTTAATAGGTCCCGCAAATGAGCAGTTCTTC. The variable domain in full, completed from reference TRBV7-3 and TRBJ2-1, reads GAGVSQTPSNKVTEKGKYVELRCDPISGHTALYWYRQSLGQGPEFLIYFQGTGAADDSGLPNDRFFAVRPEGSVSTLKIQRTERGDSAVYLCASSLIGPANEQFFGPGTRLTVL.